This TCR beta chain was identified during a study of T cells after yellow fever vaccination. The study made its TCR cDNA through 5'RACE template switching. That step introduced a universal primer site along with UMIs. TCRdb re-called the 5' RACE reads through MiXCR, storing one row per CDR3 protein. The repertoire includes roughly 260,000 distinct CDR3 sequences, 10% to 15% of them detected once, and about 0.51% sits in the top ten. CDR3 length equals 15 residues. The V gene lost 3 bases and the J gene lost 4 bases, with 16 bases spanning the gap. The receptor comes from a man aged 25-40 years who received the YFV17D yellow fever vaccine. V is TRBV12-3 or TRBV12-4 and J is TRBJ2-7, with D possibly being TRBD2 (7 bases). The source was CD4+ T cells sorted from PBMCs, collected 45 days after the yellow fever booster vaccination. The CDR3 nucleotides are TGTGCCAGCAGTTTCGGGGGGCAGGGGTCTTACGAGCAGTACTTC. As protein: CASSFGGQGSYEQYF.